This record covers a single T cell receptor beta chain. Original processing methods: It was from reference gene primer amplification that nucleated cell counts were estimated. Repertoires were generated with immunoSEQ multiplex PCR, while TCRdb's copy carries only in-frame clones and drops some. V, J and clone size are those of that table, while D and trimming were read from the DNA. The sample shows 200,000 or so clones, 80% to 90% of them seen only once. This specimen belongs to a study of blood T cell repertoires in COVID-19. About the research overall: Material from acute and convalescent COVID-19 was sourced from the United States, Italy and Spain. In each case, the material was cDNA or gDNA derived from T cells, B-cell-depleted T cells, or PBMCs.

Germline assignment: CDR1 LNHNV and CDR2 YYDKDF (reference sequence). The CDR3 covers 11 residues. Between the trimmed V and J ends, which lost 2 bases and 5 bases, there was a span of 3 bases. The sequencing input was peripheral blood. The chain couples TRBV15 to TRBJ2-5; no firm D call. This clonotype was sampled from a man in his 60s with acute or convalescent COVID-19. The CDR3 DNA reads as TGTGCCACCAGCAGATCTGAGACCCAGTACTTC. Its protein is CATSRSETQYF.